This T cell receptor (beta chain) was documented in a study of cytomegalovirus exposure and HLA in healthy donors. With respect to this clone: The antigen is unknown.

The PCR had 60 Vbeta and 13 Jbeta primers. The data were produced by immunoSEQ multiplex PCR, yet TCRdb's version contains in-frame clones alone and is incomplete. With roughly 40,000 clones in the sample, the ten largest clones hold 8.1%. Findings and limits, study-wide: According to a later analysis, most TCR beta chains associated with CMV appeared HLA-restricted. In a later analysis, V- and J-gene trimming of beta chains associated with a DCLRE1C missense variant, replicated independently.

V was clipped by 6 bases and J by 6 bases; unmatched bases: 13. CDR3 length equals 15 residues. Germline assignment: CDR1 WSHSY and CDR2 SAAADI. The sequencing input was PBMCs. This sequence was found in a male donor in good health and CMV-seronegative. The V and J genes are TRBV10-2 and TRBJ2-7; 8 bases are a match to TRBD1. The CDR3 DNA is TGCGCCAGCAGGGGAGACGGACAGGGATTAGGCGAGCAGTACTTC. Its translation is CASRGDGQGLGEQYF.